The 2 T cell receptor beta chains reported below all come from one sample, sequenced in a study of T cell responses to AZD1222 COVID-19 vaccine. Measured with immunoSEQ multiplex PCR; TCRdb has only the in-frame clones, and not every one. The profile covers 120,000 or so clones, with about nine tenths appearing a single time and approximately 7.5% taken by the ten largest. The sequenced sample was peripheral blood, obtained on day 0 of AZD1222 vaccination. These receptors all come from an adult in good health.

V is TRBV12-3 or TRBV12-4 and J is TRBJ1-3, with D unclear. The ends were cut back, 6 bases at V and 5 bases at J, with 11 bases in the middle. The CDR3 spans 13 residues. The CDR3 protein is CASSPPARNTIYF. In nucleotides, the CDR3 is TGTGCCAGCAGCCCGCCCGCGCGAAACACCATATATTTT.

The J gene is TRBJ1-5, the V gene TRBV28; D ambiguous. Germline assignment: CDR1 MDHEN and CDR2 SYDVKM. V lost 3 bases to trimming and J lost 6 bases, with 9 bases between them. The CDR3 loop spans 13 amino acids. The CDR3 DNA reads TGTGCCAGCAGTTTTTGGAAGACTCAGCCCCAGCATTTT. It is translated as CASSFWKTQPQHF.